This T cell receptor (beta chain) was recorded in a study of cytomegalovirus exposure and HLA in healthy donors. Study context: From about 180 million T cells, an earlier analysis saw approximately 110 million unique TCR beta sequences.

The study, taken as a whole, reports: High specificity and sensitivity for cytomegalovirus status were reported for the classifier. The study recorded 150 to 200 TCR beta chains that were cytomegalovirus-associated.

The V and J ends lost 1 base and 7 bases respectively, with 11 bases between them. The CDR3 sequence is 13 residues long. CDR1 and CDR2 (germline): SGHAT, FQNNGV. Only a few counts were recorded for this clone. Antigen specificity is unknown. The PCR ran on 60 Vbeta and 13 Jbeta primers. The data were produced by immunoSEQ multiplex PCR, yet TCRdb's version contains in-frame clones alone and is incomplete. The sample lists 200,000 or so clones, about 90% seen once, with 0.2% to 0.3% in the top ten. This clonotype was obtained from a girl less than two years old in good health and CMV-seronegative. J is TRBJ2-7 and V is TRBV11-2, with D perhaps matching TRBD1 (6 bases). Sequenced: PBMCs. The CDR3 DNA follows: TGTGCCAGCAGCTTAGGGGGGCGTGGGGAGCAGTACTTC. Protein product: CASSLGGRGEQYF.